This T cell receptor (beta chain) appears in the sequencing data of a study of blood T cell repertoires in COVID-19. The wider study: The United States, Italy and Spain provided the acute and convalescent COVID-19 samples. Nucleic acid was either cDNA or gDNA, and it came from T cells, B-cell-depleted T cells, or PBMCs.

The CDR3 loop spans 14 amino acids. Germline assignment: CDR1 SGHRS and CDR2 YFSETQ. Unmatched junction bases numbered 4, after V lost 3 bases and J lost 5 bases. The authors' processing: Amplification from reference gene primers served as the basis for estimated nucleated cell counts. Assay: immunoSEQ multiplex PCR; the TCRdb copy retains only in-frame clones and omits some. V and J calls and clone size are copied from that table; D and trimming were computed from the DNA. The data contain tens of thousands of clones, approximately 80% of them singletons. The sequence derives from a woman aged 80 or older with acute or convalescent COVID-19. This rearrangement joins TRBV5-1 to TRBJ1-5; TRBD1 aligns across 8 bases. The specimen sequenced was peripheral blood. The CDR3 sequence is CASSSTGVDQPQHF. DNA of the CDR3: TGCGCCAGCAGCTCGACAGGGGTGGATCAGCCCCAGCATTTT. Based on the CDR3 plus reference TRBV5-1 and TRBJ1-5, the full variable domain is KAGVTQTPRYLIKTRGQQVTLSCSPISGHRSVSWYQQTPGQGLQFLFEYFSETQRNKGNFPGRFSGRQFSNSRSEMNVSTLELGDSALYLCASSSTGVDQPQHFGDGTRLSIL.